Listed here is a single T cell receptor (beta chain). Many counts were recorded for this clonotype. The antigen it binds to is not known. The record has no base qualities; no much larger clone is one base away. This specimen comes from a study of identical twins (dated by TCRdb to the mid-2010s). About the full investigation: To test whether fetal clonotypes persist, this study deep-sequenced TCR alpha and beta repertoires from monozygotic twins, from unrelated adults of various ages, and from cord blood. To rule out contamination, replicate twin experiments were performed at different times with different library preparation protocols.

Overall study results and their limits: Fewer insertions were carried by abundant cord blood beta clonotypes; a weaker similar trend was observed in young adult naive repertoires, while no such trend was observed in memory repertoires. Out-of-frame TCR alpha sequences shared between twins showed an excess of low generation-probability sequences compared with coincidental sharing between unrelated individuals. Zero-insertion analyses could be partly confounded by invariant T cells such as MAIT and iNKT, although diverse VJ usage argued against such confounding for most clonotypes. In monozygotic twins, recombination models systematically underestimated out-of-frame TCR alpha sharing, but the models matched the sharing seen between unrelated individuals. A weaker excess of twin sharing was found in beta out-of-frame sequences because the signal-to-noise ratio was lowered by fewer shared sequences. Because the same donors could not be followed over many years, the conclusions relied on cross-sectional statistical analysis.

Receptor libraries were prepared by 5' RACE. Sequencing used an Illumina HiSeq 2000. Template switching introduced a universal primer binding site; the final cDNA contained a unique molecular identifier, enabling accurate counting of TCR cDNA molecules. Specific primers in the conserved constant-segment region were used to synthesize first-strand cDNA for the TCR alpha and beta chains. To control for contamination, every cDNA library carried two barcodes: a SMART-Mk sample barcode plus Illumina barcodes. TruSeq adapter sequences along with Illumina sample barcodes were introduced in two successive PCR steps. TCR alpha and beta cDNA libraries were sequenced on the Illumina HiSeq platform with custom primers. The authors' pipeline ran thus. Unique molecular identifiers were extracted from raw reads with MiGEC, and CDR3 positions were determined with MiXCR. Recombination models were inferred per individual with the repgenHMM and IGoR tools using an EM algorithm. The tcR package in R was used for shared clonotype analysis, with sharing normalized by the product of cloneset sizes. To study raw recombination free of thymic and clonal selection effects, out-of-frame nonproductive sequences were analyzed. TCRdb reworked the public reads: Q25 trimming with fastp, MiXCR clone assembly, productive beta chains retained. Here each entry gathers all rows of one CDR3 protein and keeps the most common genes and DNA. The V and J calls come from TCRdb's annotation, not from the publication. The sample profile shows fewer than 900,000 distinct CDR3 sequences; approximately 22% of them were found once. The ten top clones hold around 4.5% of the sample.

Only healthy Caucasian donors were included. Three pairs of female monozygotic twins, all aged roughly 18 to 29 years, were included in the twin cohort. Peripheral blood mononuclear cells were used as the source from which RNA for TCR libraries was isolated. These data were also reused for a study on T cells expressing NK-cell markers. As described in the second report: In sorted CD3+CD56+NKG2C+, CD3+CD56+NKG2C- and CD3+CD56-NKG2C+ T-cell subsets from several donors, TCR beta-chain repertoires were profiled. Of the eight sequenced donors, seven were found to be HCMV-seropositive and one was found to be HCMV-seronegative. To restrict sorting to alphabetaTCR-expressing T cells, an anti-gammadeltaTCR antibody was added in several experiments. In about six donors, the dominant CD3+CD56+NKG2C+ clonotypes were found to rank among the top 10 CD8+ clonotypes and to make up roughly 1.0-7.5% of CD8+ T cells. Those dominant clonotypes were again the most abundant among CD3+CD56-NKG2C+ cells in a few donors, at roughly 25-60.1%. Whether the expanded NKG2C-expressing T cell clones were specific for HCMV antigens remained unclear. The eight sequenced donors were randomly selected healthy volunteers, three men and five women. A commercial ELISA kit detecting HCMV-specific IgG in serum was used to determine HCMV serostatus. For 5 or 6 donors, unsorted PBMC were also used to sequence bulk peripheral blood T-cell repertoires. Reads were demultiplexed and grouped by UMI with MIGEC, and clonotypes were assembled and quantified with MiTCR. To remove erroneous sequences, TCR cDNA sequences were retained only when supported by two or more reads. The tcR package was used for downstream repertoire analysis, with clonotypes matched between fractions based on CDR3 nucleotide sequence plus V segment. VDJmatch was used to annotate antigen specificity against VDJdb, with one amino acid substitution in CDR3 allowed.

The receptor comes from a woman in her late teens or twenties in good health. Source material: PBMCs.

The DNA sequence is given as TGTGCCAGCAGCCCCTGGCTGGGGGAGGGTGGGCAAGAGACCCAGTACTTC. The translation is CASSPWLGEGGQETQYF. Recombination joined TRBV3-1 with TRBJ2-5, with 7 bases matching TRBD2. The CDR3, cysteine through phenylalanine, is 17 amino acids long. Of all the DNA, just the CDR3 is kept, 51 bases in frame from base 1. Taken from the germline V gene (reference sequence), the CDR1 and CDR2 loops are LGHDT and YNNKEL. Germline trimming: 4 bases from V, 2 bases from J; junction bases outside gene matches: 13.